Listed below are T cell receptor beta chains from one sample, sequenced in a study of blood T cells in healthy people across ages. TCRdb recomputed calls from the 5' RACE reads with MiXCR, one row per CDR3 protein. The data contain over 1,500,000 distinct CDR3 sequences, 49% of them singletons. Material: blood. These receptors came from a woman between 40 and 50 years old in good health. Both conserved end residues are part of each CDR3. The D gene is left open where the match is weak. The size entry is marked missing in some rows and otherwise reads once, few, many or a size class.

cdr3_nt cdr3_aa j_call v_call d_call clone_size
TGTGCCAGCAGTGATTTTGCGGGGCGCACAGATACGCAGTATTTT CASSDFAGRTDTQYF TRBJ2-3 TRBV6-1 NA NA
TGCGCCAGCAGCCAGGAACCGGGACAGGGGTATTCACCCCTCCACTTT CASSQEPGQGYSPLHF TRBJ1-6 TRBV4-3 TRBD1 NA
TGTGCCACCAGCAGTAGTAACAGGGGGCCTTCCTACGAGCAGTACTTC CATSSSNRGPSYEQYF TRBJ2-7 TRBV15 TRBD1 NA
TGTGCCAGCAGCTTAGAGGCAGGGAGGGACTATGGCTACACCTTC CASSLEAGRDYGYTF TRBJ1-2 TRBV7-2 NA NA
TGTGCCAGCAGTTACTCGGGACTAGCTCTGGAGACCCAGTACTTC CASSYSGLALETQYF TRBJ2-5 TRBV6-6 TRBD2 few
TGTGCCATCAGTGAGGCGGGGGTGTCGGGAGAGACCCAGTACTTC CAISEAGVSGETQYF TRBJ2-5 TRBV10-3 TRBD2 NA
TGTGCCAGCACCCCGGGATTGTGGGGTCAAGAGACCCAGTACTTC CASTPGLWGQETQYF TRBJ2-5 TRBV7-9 NA NA
TGTGCCAGCAGCCCTCGTCCCGTGGAGCAGTTCTTC CASSPRPVEQFF TRBJ2-1 TRBV7-2 NA NA
TGTGCCAGCAGTTTATCTCAGGGGTCCTTTAACTATGGCTACACCTTC CASSLSQGSFNYGYTF TRBJ1-2 TRBV27 NA NA
TGTGCCAGCAGCCCTTACTTTGGGGCTACTGGACTGAACACCGGGGAGCTGTTTTTT CASSPYFGATGLNTGELFF TRBJ2-2 TRBV4-2 NA NA
TGTGCCAGCAGTTTTTCTACCATTCAATCCTACGAGCAGTACTTC CASSFSTIQSYEQYF TRBJ2-7 TRBV28 NA few
TGTGCCAGCAGCTTAAAGGGACCGGGGATGGATACGCAGTATTTT CASSLKGPGMDTQYF TRBJ2-3 TRBV7-2 NA NA
TGTGCCAGCAGCTCCCAGGACGGATACAATGAGCAGTACTTC CASSSQDGYNEQYF TRBJ2-7 TRBV11-3 NA NA
TGTGCCAGCAGCCAAGATGATGTCAGGTGGGAATCTGGGGCCAACGTCCTGACTTTC CASSQDDVRWESGANVLTF TRBJ2-6 TRBV4-2 NA few
TGCAGTGCTTATAGCGGGGGGCTGAGGGAGACCCAGTACTTC CSAYSGGLRETQYF TRBJ2-5 TRBV20-1 TRBD2 few
TGTGCCAGCAGCGTCCGGGACCGGCGAACACAGCCCCAGCATTTT CASSVRDRRTQPQHF TRBJ1-5 TRBV13 NA NA